These T cell receptor beta chains were read from a single sample in a study of blood T cell repertoires in COVID-19. Produced via immunoSEQ multiplex PCR; TCRdb's table is partial and in-frame only. The table lists 75,000 to 100,000 clones, approximately 86% of them singletons, with around a sixth in the top ten. Sequenced sample: peripheral blood. The receptor source for this set is a woman older than 75 with acute or convalescent COVID-19. The CDR3 runs from the conserved cysteine through the conserved F or W. A D gene is named only where the DNA matches it firmly. Only some rows state a clone size, as once, few, many or a class for expanded clones.

.	TRBV10-2	.	TRBJ1-4	CASRGAFLEEKLFF	TGCGCCAGCAGGGGGGCCTTCCTGGAGGAAAAACTGTTTTTT
.	TRBV28	.	TRBJ2-3	CASSFKQISTDTQYF	TGTGCCAGCAGTTTTAAACAAATTAGCACAGATACGCAGTATTTT
.	TRBV3-1/TRBV3-2	.	TRBJ2-2	CASSQGTGLNTGELFF	TGTGCCAGCAGCCAAGGCACAGGGTTGAACACCGGGGAGCTGTTTTTT
.	TRBV9	.	TRBJ2-7	CASSVAGYGSEQYF	TGTGCCAGCAGCGTAGCCGGGTACGGATCCGAGCAGTACTTC
.	TRBV7-3	.	TRBJ2-2	CASSLNAGPVAELFF	TGTGCCAGCAGCTTAAACGCGGGCCCCGTGGCGGAGCTGTTTTTT
TRBD1	TRBV5-1	.	TRBJ2-4	CASSIGTGGNIQYF	TGCGCCAGCAGCATCGGGACAGGGGGGAACATTCAGTACTTC
.	TRBV5-1	.	TRBJ1-2	CASSLDNNYGYTF	TGCGCCAGCAGCTTGGACAACAACTATGGCTACACCTTC
.	TRBV19	.	TRBJ1-1	CASSTLRWDTSLTNTEAFF	TGTGCCAGTAGTACCCTCCGATGGGACACCAGCCTTACCAACACTGAAGCTTTCTTT
TRBD2	TRBV10-3	few	TRBJ2-1	CAISERGGGAFGSYNEQFF	TGTGCCATCAGTGAGCGGGGCGGGGGGGCCTTCGGCTCCTACAATGAGCAGTTCTTC
.	TRBV3-1/TRBV3-2	.	TRBJ1-2	CASSQGLNYGYTF	TGTGCCAGCAGCCAAGGTCTGAACTATGGCTACACCTTC
.	TRBV7-6	.	TRBJ2-7	CASSLMGGAGYEQYF	TGTGCCAGCAGCTTAATGGGGGGGGCGGGATACGAGCAGTACTTC
.	TRBV2	.	TRBJ1-3	CASSERRGAYGNTIYF	TGTGCCAGCAGTGAACGACGGGGGGCATATGGAAACACCATATATTTT
.	TRBV18	.	TRBJ1-1	CASSPRETEAFF	TGTGCCAGCTCACCAAGGGAGACTGAAGCTTTCTTT
.	TRBV9	.	TRBJ2-7	CASSPGVGFRGGQYF	TGTGCCAGCAGCCCAGGGGTAGGGTTCCGGGGTGGGCAGTACTTC
TRBD1	TRBV5-6	.	TRBJ1-3	CASSVGQGPSSGNTIYF	TGTGCCAGCAGCGTTGGACAGGGGCCCTCCTCTGGAAACACCATATATTTT
TRBD2	TRBV24-1	.	TRBJ2-5	CATSDSGLAGAPRETQYF	TGTGCCACCAGTGATTCCGGACTAGCGGGGGCCCCCAGGGAGACCCAGTACTTC
TRBD1	TRBV7-9	.	TRBJ2-5	CASSSTGKQETQYF	TGTGCCAGCAGCTCGACAGGGAAACAAGAGACCCAGTACTTC
.	TRBV2	.	TRBJ1-1	CASSRGFNTEAFF	TGTGCCAGCAGTAGGGGGTTTAACACTGAAGCTTTCTTT
TRBD2	TRBV12-5	.	TRBJ2-3	CASGLPGLGRDTQYF	TGTGCTAGTGGTTTGCCTGGACTAGGTAGGGATACGCAGTATTTT
.	TRBV6-5	.	TRBJ2-1	CASRNRVWNNEQFF	TGTGCCAGCAGAAACAGGGTTTGGAATAATGAGCAGTTCTTC
.	TRBV15	once	TRBJ1-5	CATSRFRDNQPQHF	TGTGCCACCAGCAGGTTCAGGGACAATCAGCCCCAGCATTTT
TRBD2	TRBV2	.	TRBJ2-2	CASSPGFLAGTGELFF	TGTGCCAGCAGTCCAGGCTTCCTAGCGGGGACCGGGGAGCTGTTTTTT
TRBD1	TRBV18	.	TRBJ1-6	CASSPRGQGLSSSYNSPLHF	TGTGCCAGCTCACCCAGGGGACAGGGGCTATCCAGCTCCTATAATTCACCCCTCCACTTT
TRBD1	TRBV11-3	.	TRBJ2-3	CASSTGTGWAPDTQYF	TGTGCCAGCAGTACCGGGACAGGGTGGGCCCCTGATACGCAGTATTTT
TRBD1	TRBV2	.	TRBJ2-5	CASSTMTGVGETQYF	TGTGCCAGCAGTACCATGACAGGGGTCGGAGAGACCCAGTACTTC
.	TRBV2	.	TRBJ2-3	CASSPLITDTQYF	TGTGCCAGCAGTCCACTAATAACAGATACGCAGTATTTT
.	TRBV11-2	.	TRBJ2-5	CASSLTGRDQQETQYF	TGTGCCAGCAGCCTCACTGGCCGGGATCAACAAGAGACCCAGTACTTC
.	TRBV3-1/TRBV3-2	once	TRBJ1-4	CASRGAPEKLFF	TGTGCCAGCCGGGGGGCGCCGGAAAAACTGTTTTTT
.	TRBV12-3/TRBV12-4	.	TRBJ2-3	CASSFTIWDTQYF	TGTGCCAGCAGTTTTACTATCTGGGATACGCAGTATTTT
.	TRBV7-9	.	TRBJ1-4	CASRSLGEGNEKLFF	TGTGCCAGCAGGAGCCTCGGGGAGGGGAATGAAAAACTGTTTTTT
TRBD2	TRBV18	.	TRBJ2-7	CASLGTSGAYEQYF	TGTGCCAGCCTGGGGACTAGCGGGGCCTACGAGCAGTACTTC
.	TRBV6-5	.	TRBJ1-1	CASSSGGMNTEAFF	TGTGCCAGCAGTTCAGGAGGGATGAACACTGAAGCTTTCTTT
.	TRBV11-3	.	TRBJ2-5	CASSAHNQETQYF	TGTGCCAGCAGCGCCCACAACCAAGAGACCCAGTACTTC
TRBD1	TRBV11-3	once	TRBJ1-5	CASSLVPTGSGNQPQHF	TGTGCCAGCAGCTTAGTACCGACAGGGAGTGGCAATCAGCCCCAGCATTTT
.	TRBV5-1	.	TRBJ2-7	CASSLKVAGEQYF	TGCGCCAGCAGCTTGAAGGTAGCCGGTGAGCAGTACTTC
.	TRBV7-3	.	TRBJ2-2	CASSLTNTGELFF	TGTGCCAGCAGCTTGACTAACACCGGGGAGCTGTTTTTT
TRBD2	TRBV7-9	few	TRBJ2-1	CASSRGGNNEQFF	TGTGCCAGCAGCCGGGGGGGTAACAATGAGCAGTTCTTC
TRBD1	TRBV24-1	few	TRBJ2-1	CATSDPSGGGYNEQFF	TGTGCCACCAGTGATCCTTCAGGGGGCGGTTACAATGAGCAGTTCTTC
TRBD2	TRBV5-6	.	TRBJ2-7	CASSLQLADSYEQYF	TGTGCCAGCAGCTTGCAACTAGCGGACTCCTACGAGCAGTACTTC
.	TRBV9	.	TRBJ2-7	CASSVGLAQYEQYF	TGTGCCAGCAGCGTGGGTCTAGCCCAGTACGAGCAGTACTTC